These 30 T cell receptor beta chains were sequenced from one sample in a study of OX40 agonist ivuxolimab in advanced cancers. Clones were sequenced by immunoSEQ multiplex PCR, and TCRdb holds only the in-frame ones, with some missing. The sample yields some 11,000 clones, around 80% seen once. The sample here was CD4+ or CD8+ T cells sorted from blood, taken in a trial of the OX40 agonist ivuxolimab. These receptors came from an adult with an advanced solid tumor such as melanoma, head and neck, liver or kidney cancer.

This rearrangement joins TRBV19 to TRBJ2-2; 8 nucleotides agree with TRBD2. Germline trimming cut 2 bases from V and 2 bases from J; bases unmatched to any gene: 7. Germline-derived CDR1 and CDR2 are LNHDA and SQIVND (reference sequence). CDR3 length: 17 amino acids. The CDR3 nucleotides are TGTGCCAGTAGTATATATCGACTAGCGATCAACACCGGGGAGCTGTTTTTT. Protein: CASSIYRLAINTGELFF.

This clone was recorded only once. The chain carries TRBV15 and TRBJ2-5; D call uncertain. The germline V gene encodes CDR1 LNHNV and CDR2 YYDKDF (reference sequence). Trimming removed 2 bases at V and 2 bases at J, with 6 bases between. The CDR3 runs 13 residues. This CDR3 reads CATSRRRQETQYF. The CDR3, as DNA: TGTGCCACCAGCAGAAGACGGCAAGAGACCCAGTACTTC. The entire variable domain, with the rest obtained from reference TRBV15 and TRBJ2-5, is as follows: DAMVIQNPRYQVTQFGKPVTLSCSQTLNHNVMYWYQQKSSQAPKLLFHYYDKDFNNEADTPDNFQSRRPNTSFCFLDIRSPGLGDTAMYLCATSRRRQETQYFGPGTRLLVL.

CDR3 amino acids: CASSQLLAGHNEQFF. The CDR3 DNA reads TGCGCCAGCAGCCAATTACTAGCAGGACACAATGAGCAGTTCTTC. The chain links TRBV4-1 to TRBJ2-1; D may be TRBD2 (6 bases). Germline V gene lookup returns CDR1 MGHRA and CDR2 YSYEKL. The V and J ends lost 2 bases and 5 bases respectively, with 13 bases between them. The CDR3 totals 15 residues.

The J gene is TRBJ1-1, the V gene TRBV19; D possibly corresponds to TRBD1 (5 bases). Germline lookup yields CDR1 LNHDA and CDR2 SQIVND (reference sequence). The V gene lost 5 bases and the J gene lost 8 bases, with 18 bases spanning the gap. The CDR3 consists of 14 residues. The CDR3 here is CASSFTGASGEAFF. For the CDR3, the DNA is TGTGCCAGTAGTTTCACCGGGGCCAGCGGGGAAGCTTTCTTT.

The chain joins TRBV9 to TRBJ2-3; D is unclear. Between the trimmed V and J ends, which lost 3 bases and 2 bases, there was a span of 7 bases. Germline CDR1 and CDR2: SGDLS and YYNGEE. There are 13 residues in the CDR3. The CDR3 sequence is CASSERTTDTQYF. DNA for the CDR3: TGTGCCAGCAGCGAAAGAACCACAGATACGCAGTATTTT. The full variable domain, completed using reference TRBV9 and TRBJ2-3, is DSGVTQTPKHLITATGQRVTLRCSPRSGDLSVYWYQQSLDQGLQFLIQYYNGEERAKGNILERFSAQQFPDLHSELNLSSLELGDSALYFCASSERTTDTQYFGPGTRLTVL.

V and J are TRBV10-1 and TRBJ2-1; TRBD2 matches 12 bases. Germline CDR1 is WNHNN and CDR2 is SYGVQD (reference sequence). The V and J ends lost 2 bases and 4 bases, in that order; junction bases with no gene match: 3. The CDR3 runs 16 residues. The CDR3 region has the DNA TGCGCCAGCAGTGAGCTCCTAGCGGGAGGGTACAATGAGCAGTTCTTC. The encoded protein is CASSELLAGGYNEQFF.

For the CDR3, the DNA is TGTGCCTGGAGTGAAGGAACTAGTCAGCCCCAGCATTTT. Protein product: CAWSEGTSQPQHF. The genes are TRBV30 and TRBJ1-5; D uncertain. Per germline, CDR1 GTSNPN and CDR2 SVGIG (reference sequence). V was pared by 1 base and J by 6 bases, with 10 bases between. CDR3 size: 13 residues.

This chain links TRBV29-1 with TRBJ2-7; 8 bases are a match to TRBD1. CDR3 length equals 13 residues. Germline V lookup: CDR1 SQVTM, CDR2 ANQGSEA. After removal of 0 bases from V and 3 bases from J, the junction contained 1 base not matched to a gene. The CDR3, as DNA: TGCAGCGTTGAAGAAGGACAGGGCTACGAGCAGTACTTC. It is translated as CSVEEGQGYEQYF.

A single count supports this clone. The V and J genes are TRBV6-5 and TRBJ2-2; 7 bases map to TRBD1. The trim removed 0 bases at V and 0 bases at J, leaving 1 base unmatched. Germline loops: CDR1 MNHEY, CDR2 SVGAGI. CDR3 length: 16 residues. The CDR3 sequence: CASSYSDRPNTGELFF. The DNA for the CDR3 is TGTGCCAGCAGTTACTCGGACAGGCCGAACACCGGGGAGCTGTTTTTT.

The chain is built from TRBV7-2 and TRBJ1-1; 9 bases are a match to TRBD1. The V and J ends lost 10 bases and 4 bases, in that order; junction bases with no gene match: 16. The CDR3 is 16 amino acids. The germline gives CDR1 SGHTA, CDR2 FQGNSA. The CDR3 loop is CATYGGRDRVVTEAFF. The CDR3 DNA reads as TGTGCCACCTACGGGGGCAGGGACAGGGTAGTCACTGAAGCTTTCTTT.

The sample holds a few counts of this clone. This chain links TRBV19 with TRBJ2-6; D uncertain. The CDR3 spans 13 residues. The germline V gene encodes CDR1 LNHDA and CDR2 SQIVND (reference sequence). Trimming took off 7 bases at V and 4 bases at J, with 8 bases between the two ends. CDR3 sequence (DNA): TGTGCCAGTACCATATCCGGGGCCAACGTCCTGACTTTC. This sequence encodes CASTISGANVLTF. Full variable domain (remainder filled in from reference TRBV19 and TRBJ2-6): DGGITQSPKYLFRKEGQNVTLSCEQNLNHDAMYWYRQDPGQGLRLIYYSQIVNDFQKGDIAEGYSVSREKKESFPLTVTSAQKNPTAFYLCASTISGANVLTFGAGSRLTVL.

This clone was recorded once. The chain combines TRBV19 with TRBJ1-5; possibly TRBD1 for D (5 bases). CDR1 and CDR2 from the germline V gene are LNHDA and SQIVND (reference sequence). With 0 bases removed from V and 2 bases from J, the gap between germline ends came to 8 bases. The CDR3 has 15 amino acids. CDR3 coding DNA: TGTGCCAGTAGTATAGATGGGGGGGGCAATCAGCCCCAGCATTTT. It specifies CASSIDGGGNQPQHF.

The sample holds a few counts of this clone. The sample carries other DNA sequences with the same CDR3. This rearrangement joins TRBV7-9 to TRBJ2-2; 8 bases line up with TRBD2. CDR1 is SEHNR and CDR2 is FQNEAQ in the germline V gene (reference sequence). Losses at the gene ends were 5 bases for V and 4 bases for J; bases not matched to a gene: 9. This CDR3 is 16 amino acids long. The CDR3: CASSAPGGGFTGELFF. CDR3 in DNA: TGTGCCAGCAGCGCCCCGGGGGGGGGTTTCACCGGGGAGCTGTTTTTT.

The chain is built from TRBV6-5 and TRBJ2-7; 10 nucleotides match TRBD1. This CDR3 has 14 residues. Losses at the gene ends were 6 bases for V and 3 bases for J; bases not matched to a gene: 5. Germline CDR1 is MNHEY and CDR2 is SVGAGI. CDR3 sequence (DNA): TGTGCCAGCAGCCTAGGACAGGGGGGCTACGAGCAGTACTTC. It codes for CASSLGQGGYEQYF.

The rearrangement uses TRBV10-3 and TRBJ2-1, with TRBD2 matching 13 bases. The germline gives CDR1 ENHRY, CDR2 SYGVKD. The CDR3 has 15 residues. V lost 8 bases and J lost 4; bases outside the gene matches: 5. The DNA for the CDR3 is TGTGCCATCGGGGGGACTAGCGGGATGTACAATGAGCAGTTCTTC. This codes for CAIGGTSGMYNEQFF.

V gene TRBV5-4 combines with J gene TRBJ2-5; 9 bases match TRBD2. The CDR3 has 16 residues. Germline V gives CDR1 SGHNT, CDR2 YYREEE (reference sequence). V was clipped by 2 bases and J by 4 bases; unmatched bases: 9. The chain's CDR3 is CASSLLEAGGLETQYF. The CDR3 DNA reads TGTGCCAGCAGCTTACTCGAGGCGGGAGGGCTAGAGACCCAGTACTTC.

The chain recombines TRBV9 with TRBJ2-1, with unresolved D. The CDR3 is made up of 12 amino acids. Trimming pared 5 bases from V and 10 bases from J, leaving 13 bases between. Germline V gene lookup returns CDR1 SGDLS and CDR2 YYNGEE. CDR3 protein: CASSPADGEQFF. For the CDR3, the DNA is TGTGCCAGCAGTCCTGCAGACGGCGAGCAGTTCTTC.

This chain joins TRBV30 and TRBJ2-7; TRBD1 agrees at 7 bases. V was clipped by 4 bases and J by 0 bases; unmatched bases: 12. The CDR3 contains 16 residues. The germline CDR1 and CDR2 sequences are GTSNPN and SVGIG (reference sequence). CDR3 bases: TGTGCCTGGAAGATGATGACAGGGCCCAGCTCCTACGAGCAGTACTTC. Residues: CAWKMMTGPSSYEQYF.

This chain links TRBV5-4 with TRBJ2-7; 8 bases map to TRBD2. The CDR3 spans 14 residues. V was clipped by 1 base and J by 2 bases; unmatched bases: 2. CDR1 and CDR2 (germline): SGHNT, YYREEE (reference sequence). The CDR3 is CASSLTSGPYEQYF. CDR3 DNA: TGTGCCAGCAGCTTGACTAGCGGTCCCTACGAGCAGTACTTC.

In its sample, this clone was seen a few times. The CDR3 spells CASSSLGNEQFF. CDR3 bases: TGTGCCAGCAGCTCTCTAGGTAATGAGCAGTTCTTC. The chain uses TRBV7-9 and TRBJ2-1; D is ambiguous. Germline lookup yields CDR1 SEHNR and CDR2 FQNEAQ (reference sequence). V lost 4 bases to trimming and J lost 7 bases, with 8 bases between them. CDR3 size: 12 residues.

V gene TRBV5-4 combines with J gene TRBJ1-1, with D perhaps TRBD1 (6 bases). In germline, CDR1 is SGHNT, CDR2 YYREEE (reference sequence). V was shortened by 0 bases and J by 4 bases, with 13 bases between the two germline ends. The CDR3 runs 15 residues. The CDR3 DNA is TGTGCCAGCAGCTTGGTTGTGGGGGCAGGCACTGAAGCTTTCTTT. This encodes CASSLVVGAGTEAFF.

V is TRBV7-2 and J is TRBJ1-4, with a weak D call TRBD1 (5 bases). Per the germline V gene, CDR1 is SGHTA and CDR2 is FQGNSA. With 5 bases removed from V and 4 bases from J, the gap between germline ends came to 17 bases. This CDR3 is 16 amino acids long. CDR3 sequence (DNA): TGTGCCAGCAGCCAAGGCGCGCTGGGGGGTAATGAAAAACTGTTTTTT. Encoded protein: CASSQGALGGNEKLFF.

This clone is deemed medium-sized. The chain carries TRBV29-1 and TRBJ2-1; TRBD2 agrees at 9 bases. Germline assignment: CDR1 SQVTM and CDR2 ANQGSEA. The CDR3 is 11 amino acids. V gave up 6 bases and J gave up 10 bases; unmatched junction bases: 4. CDR3 bases: TGCAGCGTCCTAGCGGGATTAGAGCAGTTCTTC. Its protein is CSVLAGLEQFF.

The chain employs TRBV7-9 and TRBJ2-1, with 11 bases identical to TRBD1. CDR3 length: 16 amino acids. J lost 6 bases, V lost 5 bases, and 9 bases had no gene match. Germline CDR1 SEHNR, CDR2 FQNEAQ (reference sequence). CDR3 sequence reads: CASSPVGGQGVNEQFF. The CDR3 bases are TGTGCCAGCAGCCCCGTAGGGGGACAGGGGGTCAATGAGCAGTTCTTC.

This clone was seen a handful of times. This chain uses TRBV5-1 with TRBJ2-3; D possibly corresponds to TRBD2 (7 bases). Looked up from germline, CDR1 is SGHRS and CDR2 is YFSETQ. CDR3 length: 16 residues. Trimming pared 4 bases from V and 5 bases from J, leaving 20 bases between. The CDR3 protein is CASSSLDGGAEDTQYF. CDR3 DNA sequence: TGCGCCAGCAGCAGCTTGGATGGGGGGGCGGAAGATACGCAGTATTTT.

The CDR3 region is CASSSSLTGGSYEQYF. CDR3 DNA sequence: TGCGCCAGCAGCTCTAGCCTAACGGGAGGATCCTACGAGCAGTACTTC. V gene TRBV4-1 combines with J gene TRBJ2-7; 7 bases match TRBD2. The V and J ends lost 5 bases and 1 base, in that order; junction bases with no gene match: 11. Germline assignment: CDR1 MGHRA and CDR2 YSYEKL. CDR3 size: 16 residues.

This sequence joins TRBV27 and TRBJ2-1, with 9 nucleotides matching TRBD1. The V gene end was trimmed by 5 bases and the J gene end by 9 bases; junction bases not matched to a gene: 8. The germline gives CDR1 MNHEY, CDR2 SMNVEV (reference sequence). The CDR3 totals 14 residues. The DNA of the CDR3 is TGTGCCAGCAGTATCCACAGGGGGCTGTTTGAGCAGTTCTTC. The encoded protein is CASSIHRGLFEQFF.

CDR3 in amino acids: CAISENRETEAFF. The CDR3 nucleotides read TGTGCCATCAGTGAGAACCGGGAGACTGAAGCTTTCTTT. V usage is TRBV10-3 and J usage is TRBJ1-1; no definite D call. CDR1 ENHRY and CDR2 SYGVKD come from the germline V gene. This CDR3 has 13 amino acids. The V and J ends lost 2 bases and 5 bases respectively, with 9 bases between them.

The gene calls are TRBV4-1 and TRBJ2-7, with 8 bases fitting TRBD1. V shed 3 bases, J shed 4 bases, and the junction held 8 bases outside the gene matches. Germline CDR1 MGHRA, CDR2 YSYEKL. The CDR3 is 15 residues long. The CDR3 region has the DNA TGCGCCAGCAGCCAGACGACAGGGGATCGGTACGAGCAGTACTTC. It is translated as CASSQTTGDRYEQYF.

A note on this clone: Other DNA sequences in this specimen translate into the identical CDR3. The chain uses TRBV5-5 and TRBJ2-5; possibly TRBD1 or TRBD2 for D (5 bases each). CDR1 and CDR2 (germline): SGHKS, YYEKEE (reference sequence). The CDR3 totals 15 residues. The V end was cut by 0 bases, the J end by 2 bases, with 11 bases between. CDR3 coding DNA: TGTGCCAGCAGCTTGGTCTGGGACGATCAAGAGACCCAGTACTTC. The encoded protein is CASSLVWDDQETQYF.